The 6 T cell receptor beta chains below come from one sample, sequenced in a study of response to subunit inactivated influenza vaccine listed by TCRdb under 2018. Library prep was done by RT-PCR. These reads were obtained on an Illumina HiSeq 2500. In-frame beta chains were kept once TCRdb had trimmed the public reads at Q25 with fastp and called clones with MiXCR. Entries are consolidated by CDR3 protein sequence, retaining the most common genes and DNA. This sample gives approximately 520,000 distinct CDR3 sequences in total; approximately 16% of them show up just once. The leading ten clones occupy 2.5% to 3.5% of the sample. Sequenced material: CD4+ T cells sorted from PBMCs, taken less than 30 months after vaccination. Receptors were obtained from a man aged 50 to 69 who received an inactivated influenza vaccine. Donor details come from another sample of the same person, matched by shared clones.

Only a few counts were recorded for this clonotype. The chain couples TRBV4-3 to TRBJ2-7; TRBD2 is a possible D gene (6 bases). The CDR3 is 14 residues long. Trimming cost V 4 bases and J 1 base, with 11 bases left between them. The germline gives CDR1 LGHNA, CDR2 YSLEER. CDR3 sequence reads: CASSPGTWSYEQYF. For the CDR3, the DNA is TGCGCCAGCAGCCCAGGGACTTGGTCCTACGAGCAGTACTTC.

The chain uses TRBV30 and TRBJ2-7; tentatively, D is TRBD1 (6 bases). CDR3 length: 12 residues. V lost 0 bases to trimming and J lost 11 bases, with 14 bases between them. Germline V CDR1 and CDR2: GTSNPN, SVGIG (reference sequence). This CDR3 reads CAWSVTGTTKYF. The CDR3 coding sequence is TGTGCCTGGAGTGTGACCGGGACAACGAAGTACTTC.

This clonotype was observed many times. The chain is built from TRBV20-1 and TRBJ2-4; D is possibly TRBD1 (5 bases). The CDR3 is 14 residues long. Per the germline V gene, CDR1 is DFQATT and CDR2 is SNEGSKA (reference sequence). Trimming removed 0 bases at V and 8 bases at J, with 14 bases between. The CDR3 reads CSARDEQVFHIQYF. CDR3 nucleotides: TGCAGTGCTAGAGATGAACAGGTTTTTCACATTCAGTACTTC.

The table lists this clonotype with a few counts. This chain links TRBV25-1 with TRBJ2-7, with 9 bases fitting TRBD1. The germline gives CDR1 MGHDK, CDR2 SYGVNS. Germline trimming cut 6 bases from V and 5 bases from J; bases unmatched to any gene: 11. This CDR3 contains 15 residues. The CDR3 sequence: CASSQPGQGADEQYF. The CDR3 DNA reads TGTGCCAGCAGCCAGCCGGGACAGGGAGCAGACGAGCAGTACTTC.

The CDR3 loop reads CASSHHPGQGPDTQYF. CDR3 nucleotide sequence: TGTGCCAGCAGCCATCACCCGGGACAGGGCCCAGATACGCAGTATTTT. The chain combines TRBV14 with TRBJ2-3, with 9 nucleotides matching TRBD1. V shed 3 bases, J shed 4 bases, and the junction held 8 bases outside the gene matches. In germline, CDR1 is SGHDN, CDR2 FVKESK. CDR3 length equals 16 residues.

This clonotype was seen a handful of times. V gene TRBV5-6 combines with J gene TRBJ2-2; D gene ambiguous. CDR1 and CDR2 from the germline V gene are SGHDT and YYEEEE. There are 21 residues in the CDR3. V dropped 0 bases and J dropped 2 bases, with 26 bases sitting between them. The CDR3 DNA sequence: TGTGCCAGCAGCTTGGGGCTCGGCGGACCGGGCCAACTCAGAAACACCGGGGAGCTGTTTTTT. The encoded protein is CASSLGLGGPGQLRNTGELFF.